These 29 T cell receptor beta chains came from one sample sequenced in a study of blood T cell repertoires in COVID-19. Libraries were prepared by immunoSEQ multiplex PCR; TCRdb keeps only in-frame clonotypes and omits some of them. The data hold 68,000 or so clones, with around nine tenths observed a single time. Sequencing input: peripheral blood. The receptors stem from a woman in her forties or fifties with COVID-19, enrolled during active disease.

This chain links TRBV7-3 with TRBJ2-3; 7 bases fit TRBD2. This CDR3 has 14 residues. Germline V gene lookup returns CDR1 SGHTA and CDR2 FQGTGA. The J segment lost 4 bases and the V segment lost 4 bases, leaving 5 bases of the junction unmatched. The CDR3 region has the DNA TGTGCCAGCAGCTGGCGGGAGTACCCAGATACGCAGTATTTT. It specifies CASSWREYPDTQYF.

In the case of this clone: The junction does not match germline at one end; this may be a read error. This chain links TRBV7-7 with TRBJ2-3; D perhaps matches TRBD1 (6 bases). Germline V gene lookup returns CDR1 SSHAT and CDR2 FNYEAQ (reference sequence). This CDR3 has 15 residues. The CDR3 DNA sequence: TGTGCTAGCAGCTTAGAGGTGGGACAAGGAGGTACGCAGTATTTT. Its protein product is CASSLEVGQGGTQYF.

The chain links TRBV19 to TRBJ2-1; a possible D gene is TRBD2 (5 bases). This CDR3 is 13 amino acids long. Germline loops: CDR1 LNHDA, CDR2 SQIVND (reference sequence). Trimming took 1 base from V and 5 from J, leaving 6 bases between them. Here the CDR3 reads CASSIAGDNEQFF. The CDR3 DNA reads as TGTGCCAGTAGTATAGCCGGGGACAATGAGCAGTTCTTC. Full variable domain (remainder filled in from reference TRBV19 and TRBJ2-1): DGGITQSPKYLFRKEGQNVTLSCEQNLNHDAMYWYRQDPGQGLRLIYYSQIVNDFQKGDIAEGYSVSREKKESFPLTVTSAQKNPTAFYLCASSIAGDNEQFFGPGTRLTVL.

This clone came up once. V gene TRBV5-1 combines with J gene TRBJ2-1, with 9 bases lining up with TRBD2. The CDR3 contains 13 residues. Germline CDR1 reads SGHRS; CDR2 reads YFSETQ. V lost 3 bases, J lost 15 bases, and 10 bases stayed unmatched. CDR3 sequence reads: CASSWGLGLALFF. CDR3 coding DNA: TGCGCCAGCAGCTGGGGCCTAGGACTAGCGCTGTTCTTC.

V is TRBV29-1 and J is TRBJ2-3; 9 positions match TRBD2. Germline V gives CDR1 SQVTM, CDR2 ANQGSEA. V gave up 4 bases and J gave up 3 bases; unmatched junction bases: 2. The CDR3 loop spans 13 amino acids. The CDR3 spells CSVVAGATDTQYF. The DNA of the CDR3 is TGCAGCGTTGTAGCGGGAGCAACAGATACGCAGTATTTT.

CDR3 nucleotide sequence: TGTGCCAGCAGTCAAGGGGGCGGTCAGCCCCAGCATTTT. As protein: CASSQGGGQPQHF. This chain connects TRBV6-4 to TRBJ1-5; TRBD1 agrees at 7 bases. V dropped 5 bases and J dropped 6; count of bases not matched to a gene: 4. The germline V gene encodes CDR1 MRHNA and CDR2 SNTAGT. The CDR3 has 13 residues.

This chain joins TRBV18 and TRBJ2-5; D is unresolved. This CDR3 region has 12 residues. The V gene's germline CDR1 is KGHSH and CDR2 LQKENI. The ends were cut back, 3 bases at V and 5 bases at J, with 7 bases in the middle. In nucleotides, the CDR3 is TGTGCCAGCTCACCCACCCAGGAGACCCAGTACTTC. Protein sequence: CASSPTQETQYF.

Regarding this clone: At one of its ends the junction is not consistent with the germline gene, which may arise from a read error. This chain uses TRBV7-7 with TRBJ2-1, with a tentative D call TRBD2 (6 bases). Germline V gives CDR1 SSHAT, CDR2 FNYEAQ (reference sequence). The CDR3 runs 15 residues. CDR3 sequence reads: CASSLQQGGYNEQFF. The CDR3 nucleotides read TGTGCTAGCAGCTTACAGCAAGGAGGGTACAATGAGCAGTTCTTC.

The chain carries TRBV12-3 or TRBV12-4 and TRBJ2-1, with 7 bases aligning to TRBD1. V dropped 3 bases and J dropped 13; count of bases not matched to a gene: 3. The CDR3 has 11 residues. The CDR3 bases are TGTGCCAGCAGTTTCCGGGACAGTCAGTTCTTC. It yields the protein CASSFRDSQFF.

This chain uses TRBV6-5 with TRBJ2-7, with D perhaps TRBD1 (6 bases). The CDR3 is made up of 12 amino acids. From germline, CDR1 is MNHEY and CDR2 SVGAGI. V was clipped by 6 bases and J by 5 bases, with 11 bases between them. This chain's CDR3 is CASSSRDNEQYF. DNA for the CDR3: TGTGCCAGCAGCTCCCGGGACAACGAGCAGTACTTC.

The table lists this clone with a few counts. The genes are TRBV27 and TRBJ2-1; weak D call: TRBD2 (6 bases). Deletions cut 5 bases from V and 7 bases from J, with 24 bases between. The CDR3 covers 17 residues. Looked up from germline, CDR1 is MNHEY and CDR2 is SMNVEV (reference sequence). CDR3: CASSEPGLQSFLNEQFF. The DNA for the CDR3 is TGTGCCAGCAGTGAACCGGGACTCCAATCTTTCTTGAATGAGCAGTTCTTC.

The chain joins TRBV14 to TRBJ2-3; no firm D call. This CDR3 is 16 amino acids long. CDR1 is SGHDN and CDR2 is FVKESK in the germline V gene. V was shortened by 4 bases and J by 4 bases, with 18 bases between the two germline ends. CDR3 DNA: TGTGCCAGCAGCCCCTGGGCAGCACTGGCCCCAGATACGCAGTATTTT. Its protein product is CASSPWAALAPDTQYF.

The rearrangement uses TRBV7-9 and TRBJ2-1, with 9 bases fitting TRBD2. The CDR3 sequence is 15 residues long. Germline V gene lookup returns CDR1 SEHNR and CDR2 FQNEAQ (reference sequence). V was clipped by 5 bases and J by 5 bases; unmatched bases: 7. The CDR3 nucleotides are TGTGCCAGCAGCCCTAGGACTAGCGCCCACAATGAGCAGTTCTTC. Protein product: CASSPRTSAHNEQFF.

This clone has only a few counts. This chain connects TRBV2 to TRBJ1-4; 7 bases map to TRBD1. This CDR3 region has 12 residues. Germline V gene sequence: CDR1 SNHLY, CDR2 FYNNEI. J gave up 8 bases and V 8 bases, and 5 bases lay outside the gene matches. CDR3 amino acids: CASATGREKLFF. The DNA for the CDR3 is TGTGCCAGCGCGACAGGGAGGGAAAAACTGTTTTTT.

The rearrangement uses TRBV2 and TRBJ2-2, with 7 bases fitting TRBD1. CDR3 length equals 17 residues. V was clipped by 0 bases and J by 0 bases; unmatched bases: 4. The germline CDR1 and CDR2 sequences are SNHLY and FYNNEI. In DNA form, the CDR3 reads TGTGCCAGCAGTGAAGCCCCTCAGGGGGCGAACACCGGGGAGCTGTTTTTT. This codes for CASSEAPQGANTGELFF.

J is TRBJ1-2 and V is TRBV5-1; 10 bases line up with TRBD1. The CDR3 covers 14 residues. With 1 base clipped from V and 5 bases from J, the junction kept 2 bases outside the gene matches. Germline CDR1 SGHRS, CDR2 YFSETQ. In DNA, the CDR3 is TGCGCCAGCAGCTTGTTGGGACAGGGGTATGGCTACACCTTC. Its protein product is CASSLLGQGYGYTF.

This chain links TRBV9 with TRBJ1-1; D uncertain. Germline values: CDR1 SGDLS, CDR2 YYNGEE. The CDR3 is 18 residues long. Deletions cut 3 bases from V and 0 bases from J, with 21 bases between. The CDR3 DNA reads as TGTGCCAGCAGCGCCCCCAGCGGAGAAGGGTCGATGAACACTGAAGCTTTCTTT. Translating it yields CASSAPSGEGSMNTEAFF. Looking up the rest from reference TRBV9 and TRBJ1-1 gives the full variable domain: DSGVTQTPKHLITATGQRVTLRCSPRSGDLSVYWYQQSLDQGLQFLIQYYNGEERAKGNILERFSAQQFPDLHSELNLSSLELGDSALYFCASSAPSGEGSMNTEAFFGQGTRLTVV.

The chain carries TRBV7-9 and TRBJ2-5, with D maybe TRBD2 (6 bases). Looked up from germline, CDR1 is SEHNR and CDR2 is FQNEAQ (reference sequence). This CDR3 has 15 residues. Trimming took off 4 bases at V and 4 bases at J, with 16 bases between the two ends. CDR3 coding DNA: TGTGCCAGCAGCTCCCCGGGACTCACGGGAGAGACCCAGTACTTC. Translating it yields CASSSPGLTGETQYF.

The chain has TRBV6-6 and TRBJ2-2; 7 bases line up with TRBD2. V was clipped by 0 bases and J by 3 bases; unmatched bases: 1. This CDR3 has 15 amino acids. Looked up from germline, CDR1 is MNHNY and CDR2 is SVGAGI (reference sequence). The CDR3 here is CASSYSGRDTGELFF. CDR3 bases: TGTGCCAGCAGTTACTCGGGGAGGGACACCGGGGAGCTGTTTTTT.

This clone appeared once. The chain uses TRBV11-3 and TRBJ2-5; 8 bases match TRBD2. Germline trimming cut 1 base from V and 4 bases from J; bases unmatched to any gene: 17. The V gene's germline CDR1 is SGHNT and CDR2 YENEEA. The CDR3 contains 19 residues. In DNA form, the CDR3 reads TGTGCCAGCAGCTTAGGAGGCCTAGGTGATAGCGGGAAGGCAGAGACCCAGTACTTC. Translation: CASSLGGLGDSGKAETQYF.

This clone was seen just once. The chain couples TRBV11-2 to TRBJ2-5; D possibly corresponds to TRBD2 (5 bases). Trimming shortened V by 5 bases and J by 5 bases, and 18 bases separated the two germline ends. CDR1 is SGHAT, CDR2 FQNNGV, per germline. The CDR3 totals 15 residues. The CDR3 loop reads CASSLGLDSMETQYF. In DNA form, the CDR3 reads TGTGCCAGCAGCCTCGGACTCGATAGTATGGAGACCCAGTACTTC.

The chain carries TRBV4-1 and TRBJ2-7; 8 nucleotides agree with TRBD2. Germline-derived CDR1 and CDR2 are MGHRA and YSYEKL. The V and J ends lost 1 base and 2 bases, in that order; junction bases with no gene match: 7. This CDR3 has 16 amino acids. The CDR3 DNA sequence: TGCGCCAGCAGCCAAGGCAGAGGGCGGGAGGCCTACGAGCAGTACTTC. It translates to CASSQGRGREAYEQYF.

The J gene is TRBJ2-3, the V gene TRBV9, with 9 bases fitting TRBD2. V shed 3 bases, J shed 3 bases, and the junction held 8 bases outside the gene matches. Germline V gene sequence: CDR1 SGDLS, CDR2 YYNGEE. There are 16 residues in the CDR3. In DNA form, the CDR3 reads TGTGCCAGCAGCGGACAGGGACTAGCAGGGACAGATACGCAGTATTTT. Translating gives CASSGQGLAGTDTQYF.

The chain is built from TRBV6-6 and TRBJ2-7; D remains ambiguous. Germline CDR1 and CDR2: MNHNY and SVGAGI (reference sequence). V gave up 6 bases and J gave up 9 bases, with 15 bases separating them. The CDR3 is 12 amino acids. CDR3 bases: TGTGCCAGCAGCGCTAAAGCTATCGGGCAGTACTTC. Amino acids: CASSAKAIGQYF.

The rearrangement joins TRBV3-1 (or the pseudogene TRBV3-2) to TRBJ1-3; D gene uncertain. The CDR3 is made up of 15 amino acids. In germline, CDR1 is LGHDT, CDR2 YNNKEL (reference sequence). Between the trimmed V and J ends, which lost 7 bases and 0 bases, there was a span of 13 bases. The CDR3 DNA sequence: TGTGCCAGCACCAACTCCCCCCACTCTGGAAACACCATATATTTT. Translated: CASTNSPHSGNTIYF.

This clone was picked up one time. This sequence joins TRBV9 and TRBJ2-5, with TRBD1 matching 11 bases. Germline-derived CDR1 and CDR2 are SGDLS and YYNGEE. The CDR3 runs 18 residues. V was clipped by 2 bases and J by 4 bases; unmatched bases: 13. CDR3: CASSVLSSPGTGGETQYF. DNA for the CDR3: TGTGCCAGCAGCGTTTTAAGCTCCCCCGGGACAGGGGGAGAGACCCAGTACTTC.

The chain recombines TRBV28 with TRBJ1-1; D unclear. CDR1 and CDR2 (germline): MDHEN, SYDVKM. V was pared by 7 bases and J by 5 bases, with 11 bases between. CDR3 length: 12 amino acids. The chain's CDR3 is CASTVAPTEAFF. The CDR3 bases are TGTGCCAGCACCGTAGCCCCTACTGAAGCTTTCTTT. The full variable domain, with the rest looked up from reference TRBV28 and TRBJ1-1, is DVKVTQSSRYLVKRTGEKVFLECVQDMDHENMFWYRQDPGLGLRLIYFSYDVKMKEKGDIPEGYSVSREKKERFSLILESASTNQTSMYLCASTVAPTEAFFGQGTRLTVV.

The chain recombines TRBV28 with TRBJ2-4, with 7 bases that match TRBD1. In germline, CDR1 is MDHEN, CDR2 SYDVKM. The CDR3 contains 16 residues. V lost 6 bases to trimming and J lost 1 base; unmatched junction nucleotides: 9. The CDR3 nucleotides read TGTGCCAGCAGCCCCCACAGGGGAATGGCCAAAAACATTCAGTACTTC. As protein: CASSPHRGMAKNIQYF. The full variable domain, rest sourced from reference TRBV28 and TRBJ2-4, is DVKVTQSSRYLVKRTGEKVFLECVQDMDHENMFWYRQDPGLGLRLIYFSYDVKMKEKGDIPEGYSVSREKKERFSLILESASTNQTSMYLCASSPHRGMAKNIQYFGAGTRLSVL.

The chain links TRBV7-9 to TRBJ1-4, with 8 bases matching TRBD1. V gave up 5 bases and J gave up 5 bases; unmatched junction bases: 4. CDR1 is SEHNR and CDR2 is FQNEAQ in the germline V gene (reference sequence). The CDR3 length is 14 residues. CDR3 DNA sequence: TGTGCCAGCAGCCCAGGGGGCGCGAATGAAAAACTGTTTTTT. Translation gives CASSPGGANEKLFF.